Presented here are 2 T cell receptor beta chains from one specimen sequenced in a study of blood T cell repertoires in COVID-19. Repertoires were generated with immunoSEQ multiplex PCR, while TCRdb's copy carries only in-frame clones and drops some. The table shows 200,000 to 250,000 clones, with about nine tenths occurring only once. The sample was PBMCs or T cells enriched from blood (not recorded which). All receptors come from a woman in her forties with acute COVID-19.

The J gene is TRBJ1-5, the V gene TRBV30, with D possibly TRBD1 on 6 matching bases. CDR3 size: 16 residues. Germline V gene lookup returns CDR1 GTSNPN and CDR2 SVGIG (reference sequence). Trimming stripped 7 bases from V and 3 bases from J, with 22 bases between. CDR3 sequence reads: CASSGGGEDYNQPQHF. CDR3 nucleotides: TGTGCCTCCTCGGGAGGGGGGGAAGATTACAATCAGCCCCAGCATTTT.

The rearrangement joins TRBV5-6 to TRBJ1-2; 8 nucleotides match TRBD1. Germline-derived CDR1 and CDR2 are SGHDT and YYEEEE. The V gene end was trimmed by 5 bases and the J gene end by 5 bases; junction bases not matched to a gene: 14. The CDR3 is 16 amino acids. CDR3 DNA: TGTGCCAGCAGTTATCGGACAGGGATCGGTTATTATGGCTACACCTTC. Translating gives CASSYRTGIGYYGYTF.